Shown below are 21 T cell receptor beta chains from a single sample sequenced in a study of cytomegalovirus exposure and HLA in healthy donors. Vbeta (60) and Jbeta (13) primers were used in the PCR. Measured with immunoSEQ multiplex PCR; TCRdb has only the in-frame clones, and not every one. The sample lists approximately 180,000 clones, around 75% occurring once. Sequencing was performed on PBMCs. These receptors were collected from a woman aged 25 to 39 in good health and CMV-seronegative.

The chain uses TRBV5-1 and TRBJ1-1; 10 bases are shared with TRBD1. V was clipped by 4 bases and J by 0 bases; unmatched bases: 15. The CDR3 length is 19 residues. CDR1 and CDR2 (germline): SGHRS, YFSETQ. CDR3 nucleotides: TGCGCCAGCAGCCGGGACAGGGGATGGGGGGGGAACATGAACACTGAAGCTTTCTTT. It encodes CASSRDRGWGGNMNTEAFF.

This clone was recorded once. The junction does not match germline at one end; this may be a read error. This chain connects TRBV7-9 to TRBJ2-1, with 10 positions matching TRBD2. CDR3 length: 16 residues. The germline V gene encodes CDR1 SEHNR and CDR2 FQNEAQ (reference sequence). CDR3 in amino acids: CSSSLSERGGSREQFF. In DNA form, the CDR3 reads TGTTCCAGCAGCTTGTCGGAGCGGGGGGGCTCCAGGGAGCAGTTCTTC.

The rearrangement uses TRBV5-1 and TRBJ2-7; no definite D call. Trimming shortened V by 4 bases and J by 2 bases, and 19 bases separated the two germline ends. The germline gives CDR1 SGHRS, CDR2 YFSETQ. The CDR3 totals 16 residues. CDR3 DNA sequence: TGCGCCAGCAGCCTAAGCTATCCCGCGAGCCCCTACGAGCAGTACTTC. It codes for CASSLSYPASPYEQYF.

This chain connects TRBV11-2 to TRBJ1-1, with D maybe TRBD1 (5 bases). CDR1 is SGHAT, CDR2 FQNNGV, per germline. This CDR3 is 15 amino acids long. Trimming removed 6 bases from V and 4 bases from J, with 18 bases in between. This CDR3 reads CASRISTGGITEAFF. As DNA, the CDR3 is TGTGCCAGCAGAATTAGCACCGGGGGAATCACTGAAGCTTTCTTT. The variable domain in full, with the rest retrieved from reference TRBV11-2 and TRBJ1-1, is EAGVAQSPRYKIIEKRQSVAFWCNPISGHATLYWYQQILGQGPKLLIQFQNNGVVDDSQLPKDRFSAERLKGVDSTLKIQPAKLEDSAVYLCASRISTGGITEAFFGQGTRLTVV.

This clone was observed a single time. This sequence joins TRBV29-1 and TRBJ2-7, with 12 bases that match TRBD1. The V and J ends lost 4 bases and 6 bases, in that order; junction bases with no gene match: 4. Germline CDR1 SQVTM, CDR2 ANQGSEA. This CDR3 region has 13 residues. DNA for the CDR3: TGCAGCGTTGGGGGGACAGGGGGCGGCGAGCAGTACTTC. It yields the protein CSVGGTGGGEQYF.

The chain carries TRBV7-9 and TRBJ1-4; D not certain. The CDR3 sequence is 14 residues long. Trimming removed 1 base from V and 4 bases from J, with 7 bases in between. The germline V gene encodes CDR1 SEHNR and CDR2 FQNEAQ (reference sequence). This CDR3 reads CASSLGNFNEKLFF. The CDR3 bases are TGTGCCAGCAGCTTAGGAAACTTTAATGAAAAACTGTTTTTT.

Points on this clone: This sample includes further DNA sequences coding for the same CDR3. This sequence joins TRBV19 and TRBJ2-7, with TRBD1 matching 7 bases. CDR1 is LNHDA and CDR2 is SQIVND in the germline V gene (reference sequence). V dropped 4 bases and J dropped 6; count of bases not matched to a gene: 0. The length of the CDR3 is 11 residues. In DNA form, the CDR3 reads TGTGCCAGTAGTACAGGGGGCGAGCAGTACTTC. It yields the protein CASSTGGEQYF.

This sequence joins TRBV7-3 and TRBJ1-1, with D possibly TRBD1 on 5 matching bases. Germline CDR1 reads SGHTA; CDR2 reads FQGTGA. V lost 2 bases to trimming and J lost 4 bases, with 11 bases between them. There are 14 residues in the CDR3. The CDR3 DNA reads as TGTGCCAGCAGCTTACTAGGGGCCGGCACTGAAGCTTTCTTT. Translated: CASSLLGAGTEAFF.

In this sample, this clone turned up a few times. The J gene is TRBJ2-5, the V gene TRBV7-7; 8 bases line up with TRBD1. Trimming took 4 bases from V and 1 from J; bases not matched to a gene: 2. CDR3 size: 14 residues. Germline V CDR1 and CDR2: SSHAT, FNYEAQ (reference sequence). Here the CDR3 DNA reads TGTGCCAGCAGCTCTACAGGGGGCCAAGAGACCCAGTACTTC. It specifies CASSSTGGQETQYF.

The J gene is TRBJ1-2, the V gene TRBV6-1; D is unresolved. V lost 7 bases to trimming and J lost 4 bases, with 10 bases between them. There are 12 residues in the CDR3. The germline V gene encodes CDR1 MNHNS and CDR2 SASEGT. The CDR3 region is CASKEVTYGYTF. The CDR3 nucleotides are TGTGCCAGCAAGGAGGTTACCTATGGCTACACCTTC.

This chain joins TRBV4-1 and TRBJ2-5; D not resolved. The germline V gene encodes CDR1 MGHRA and CDR2 YSYEKL. This CDR3 is 13 amino acids long. The V and J ends lost 4 bases and 2 bases respectively, with 8 bases between them. This chain's CDR3 is CASSPILQETQYF. CDR3 bases: TGCGCCAGCAGCCCTATATTACAAGAGACCCAGTACTTC.

This rearrangement joins TRBV19 to TRBJ2-1; TRBD2 matches 10 bases. V lost 5 bases, J lost 0 bases, and 4 bases stayed unmatched. This CDR3 has 16 amino acids. Germline V lookup: CDR1 LNHDA, CDR2 SQIVND (reference sequence). Here the CDR3 DNA reads TGTGCCAGTAGTCCCGGGACTAGCGTCTCCTACAATGAGCAGTTCTTC. Amino acids: CASSPGTSVSYNEQFF.

This CDR3 reads CASSPRREKGEQYF. The CDR3 DNA sequence: TGTGCCAGCTCACCACGGAGGGAGAAAGGCGAGCAGTACTTC. This chain links TRBV18 with TRBJ2-7, with D perhaps matching TRBD2 (6 bases). V shed 1 base and J shed 6 bases, with 13 bases lying between them. The CDR3 totals 14 residues. Germline CDR1 reads KGHSH; CDR2 reads LQKENI. Supplemented by reference TRBV18 and TRBJ2-7, the full variable domain reads NAGVMQNPRHLVRRRGQEARLRCSPMKGHSHVYWYRQLPEEGLKFMVYLQKENIIDESGMPKERFSAEFPKEGPSILRIQQVVRGDSAAYFCASSPRREKGEQYFGPGTRLTVT.

V and J are TRBV7-3 and TRBJ2-3; TRBD2 aligns across 14 bases. The CDR3 runs 17 residues. The germline V gene encodes CDR1 SGHTA and CDR2 FQGTGA. J was trimmed by 6 bases and V by 4 bases; bases with no gene match: 9. The CDR3 nucleotides are TGTGCCAGCAGCTCAACCGGACTAGCGGGGGGTCGGGATACGCAGTATTTT. Protein sequence: CASSSTGLAGGRDTQYF.

The CDR3 DNA reads as TGTGCTAGCGGCGGACTAGCGGGAGGGATGGAGACCCAGTACTTC. Protein: CASGGLAGGMETQYF. The chain has TRBV7-7 and TRBJ2-5, with 15 bases that match TRBD2. CDR1 is SSHAT and CDR2 is FNYEAQ in the germline V gene (reference sequence). The CDR3 consists of 15 residues. The entire variable domain, with the rest obtained from reference TRBV7-7 and TRBJ2-5, is as follows: GAGVSQSPRYKVTKRGQDVTLRCDPISSHATLYWYQQALGQGPEFLTYFNYEAQPDKSGLPSDRFSAERPEGSISTLTIQRTEQRDSAMYRCASGGLAGGMETQYFGPGTRLLVL.

The V and J genes are TRBV9 and TRBJ1-2, with unresolved D. V lost 2 bases, J lost 4 bases, and 15 bases lay in between. The germline gives CDR1 SGDLS, CDR2 YYNGEE. The CDR3 has 15 residues. The CDR3 is CASSVEGVGLYGYTF. CDR3 DNA: TGTGCCAGCAGCGTGGAGGGTGTGGGCCTCTATGGCTACACCTTC.

The chain uses TRBV29-1 and TRBJ2-5; D is ambiguous. The germline V and J ends were trimmed by 3 bases and 5 bases, with 13 bases remaining between them. The CDR3 is 13 residues long. Germline V lookup: CDR1 SQVTM, CDR2 ANQGSEA. In DNA form, the CDR3 reads TGCAGCGTTGAGGTCTACTTTATGGAGACCCAGTACTTC. Its translation is CSVEVYFMETQYF.

The J gene is TRBJ2-3, the V gene TRBV7-7; 11 nucleotides line up with TRBD2. The CDR3 consists of 15 residues. Germline assignment: CDR1 SSHAT and CDR2 FNYEAQ (reference sequence). The V segment lost 6 bases and the J segment 4 bases; nucleotides outside the gene matches: 6. The CDR3 region has the DNA TGTGCCAGCAGTCTGACTAGCGGGGTGGCAGATACGCAGTATTTT. It encodes CASSLTSGVADTQYF. Together with reference TRBV7-7 and TRBJ2-3, the CDR3 gives the full variable domain: GAGVSQSPRYKVTKRGQDVTLRCDPISSHATLYWYQQALGQGPEFLTYFNYEAQPDKSGLPSDRFSAERPEGSISTLTIQRTEQRDSAMYRCASSLTSGVADTQYFGPGTRLTVL.

The rearrangement joins TRBV15 to TRBJ2-1; TRBD2 aligns across 8 bases. Unmatched junction bases numbered 3, after V lost 0 bases and J lost 2 bases. Germline CDR1 is LNHNV and CDR2 is YYDKDF (reference sequence). This CDR3 region has 16 residues. The CDR3 coding sequence is TGTGCCACCAGCAGAGAACTAGCGGTCCCCTACAATGAGCAGTTCTTC. Translating it yields CATSRELAVPYNEQFF.

The V gene is TRBV6-5, the J gene TRBJ1-1; D remains unclear. V was cut by 5 bases and J by 1 base, with 8 bases left in between. CDR3 length: 13 residues. Germline CDR1 and CDR2: MNHEY and SVGAGI. CDR3 in DNA: TGTGCCAGCAGTAACGGAGCGAACACTGAAGCTTTCTTT. Translating it yields CASSNGANTEAFF.

A few counts support this clone. DNA for the CDR3: TGTGCCAGCAGTGACCCGGGATACTATGGCTACACCTTC. Translated, it gives CASSDPGYYGYTF. This sequence joins TRBV6-4 and TRBJ1-2, with no clear D. With 2 bases removed from V and 3 bases from J, the gap between germline ends came to 7 bases. Germline V CDR1 and CDR2: MRHNA, SNTAGT. The CDR3 covers 13 residues.